This T cell receptor beta chain was captured in a study of cytomegalovirus exposure and HLA in healthy donors. Germline loops: CDR1 MDHEN, CDR2 SYDVKM. The CDR3 extends over 16 amino acids. V shed 7 bases and J 5 bases; nucleotides not matched to a gene: 14. The PCR contained 60 Vbeta and 13 Jbeta primers. Profiled with immunoSEQ multiplex PCR; TCRdb holds only in-frame clones, not every one. This sample yields about 180,000 clones, of which almost 85% are seen a single time; approximately 0.51% belongs to the top ten. The sample was PBMCs. The J gene is TRBJ1-2, the V gene TRBV28; 9 bases fit TRBD1. This receptor was identified in a woman aged 50 to 60 in good health and CMV-seronegative. The chain's CDR3 is CASISPQGARLYGYTF. In DNA, the CDR3 is TGTGCCAGCATTTCCCCACAGGGGGCGAGATTGTATGGCTACACCTTC.